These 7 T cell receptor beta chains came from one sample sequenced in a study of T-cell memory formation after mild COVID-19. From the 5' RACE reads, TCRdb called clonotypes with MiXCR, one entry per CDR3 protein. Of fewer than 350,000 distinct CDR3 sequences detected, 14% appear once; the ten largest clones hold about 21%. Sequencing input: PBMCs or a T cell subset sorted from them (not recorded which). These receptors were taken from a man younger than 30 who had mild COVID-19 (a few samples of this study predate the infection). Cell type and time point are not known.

The CDR3 nucleotides read TGTGCCAGCAGTGCCCTACAGGGTTCCGGGGAGCTGTTTTTT. Its translation: CASSALQGSGELFF. The V and J genes are TRBV25-1 and TRBJ2-2; the D gene is possibly TRBD1 (6 bases). V lost 4 bases and J 6 bases, leaving 12 bases between the germline ends. The CDR3 length is 14 residues. Germline V lookup: CDR1 MGHDK, CDR2 SYGVNS.

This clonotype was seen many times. CDR3 sequence: CASSQGGRTDTGELFF. CDR3 sequence (DNA): TGTGCCAGCAGCCAAGGAGGCCGCACCGACACCGGGGAGCTGTTTTTT. The chain joins TRBV4-2 to TRBJ2-2; D not resolved. The CDR3 runs 16 residues. CDR1 LGHNA and CDR2 YNFKEQ come from the germline V gene. Trimming cost V 1 base and J 3 bases, with 12 bases left between them.

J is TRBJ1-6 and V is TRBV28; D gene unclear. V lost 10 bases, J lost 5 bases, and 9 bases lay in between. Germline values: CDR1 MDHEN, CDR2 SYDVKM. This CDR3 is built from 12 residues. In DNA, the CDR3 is TGTGCCACCGCTTCGGATAATTCACCCCTCCACTTT. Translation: CATASDNSPLHF.

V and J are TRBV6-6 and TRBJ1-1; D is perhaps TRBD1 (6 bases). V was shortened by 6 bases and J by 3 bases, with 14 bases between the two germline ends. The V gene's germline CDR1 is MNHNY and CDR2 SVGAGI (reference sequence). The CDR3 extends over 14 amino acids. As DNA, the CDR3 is TGTGCCAGCAGGTACGGGGGCATGGACACTGAAGCTTTCTTT. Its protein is CASRYGGMDTEAFF.

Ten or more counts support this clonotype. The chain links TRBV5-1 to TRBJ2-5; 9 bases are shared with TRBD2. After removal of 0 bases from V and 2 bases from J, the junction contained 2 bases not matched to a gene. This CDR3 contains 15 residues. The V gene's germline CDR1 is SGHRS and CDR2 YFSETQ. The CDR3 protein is CASSLATSGQETQYF. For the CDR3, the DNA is TGCGCCAGCAGCTTGGCGACTAGCGGACAAGAGACCCAGTACTTC. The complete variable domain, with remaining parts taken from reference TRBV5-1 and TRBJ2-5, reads KAGVTQTPRYLIKTRGQQVTLSCSPISGHRSVSWYQQTPGQGLQFLFEYFSETQRNKGNFPGRFSGRQFSNSRSEMNVSTLELGDSALYLCASSLATSGQETQYFGPGTRLLVL.

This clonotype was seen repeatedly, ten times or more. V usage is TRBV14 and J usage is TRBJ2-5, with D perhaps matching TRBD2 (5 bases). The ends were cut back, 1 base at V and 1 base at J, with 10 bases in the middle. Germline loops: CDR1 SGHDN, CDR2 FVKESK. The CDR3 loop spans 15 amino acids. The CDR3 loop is CASSQVRAGQETQYF. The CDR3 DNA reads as TGTGCCAGCAGCCAAGTGCGGGCGGGCCAAGAGACCCAGTACTTC.

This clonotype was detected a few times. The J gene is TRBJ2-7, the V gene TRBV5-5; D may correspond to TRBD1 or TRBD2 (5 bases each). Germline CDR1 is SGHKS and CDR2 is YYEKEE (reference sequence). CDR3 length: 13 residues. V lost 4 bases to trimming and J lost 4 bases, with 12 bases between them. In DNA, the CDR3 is TGTGCCAGCAGCCCTCTTGGGGGTTACGAGCAGTACGTC. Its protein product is CASSPLGGYEQYV.